This TCR beta chain emerged from a study of OX40 agonist ivuxolimab in advanced cancers. Turning to the study itself: An anti-OX40 (CD134) antibody with agonistic activity, ivuxolimab, was administered to patients.

Clones were sequenced by immunoSEQ multiplex PCR, and TCRdb holds only the in-frame ones, with some missing. The table has some 64,000 clones, around 93% seen once; the top ten hold 23%. Points from the study as a whole: Among the nonresponders, some also had low normalized T-cell clonal expansion. Researchers did not establish what antigens the expanded peripheral T cells target.

As to this clone: The antigen is undetermined.

With baseline, cycle 4 day 1, and cycle 7 day 1 as timepoints, blood was sampled. The CDR3 extends over 15 amino acids. The V end lost 7 bases, the J end lost 1 base, and 14 bases lay between the germline ends. Germline V gene data show CDR1 as MNHNY and CDR2 as SVGAGI (reference sequence). This clonotype was obtained from an adult with an advanced solid tumor such as melanoma, head and neck, liver or kidney cancer. The specimen was CD4+ or CD8+ T cells sorted from blood, collected in a trial of the OX40 agonist ivuxolimab. The rearrangement uses TRBV6-6 and TRBJ1-5; D is perhaps TRBD1 (6 bases). CDR3 in amino acids: CASTKTGRSNQPQHF. Written as DNA, the CDR3 is TGTGCCAGCACCAAGACAGGTCGGAGCAATCAGCCCCAGCATTTT.